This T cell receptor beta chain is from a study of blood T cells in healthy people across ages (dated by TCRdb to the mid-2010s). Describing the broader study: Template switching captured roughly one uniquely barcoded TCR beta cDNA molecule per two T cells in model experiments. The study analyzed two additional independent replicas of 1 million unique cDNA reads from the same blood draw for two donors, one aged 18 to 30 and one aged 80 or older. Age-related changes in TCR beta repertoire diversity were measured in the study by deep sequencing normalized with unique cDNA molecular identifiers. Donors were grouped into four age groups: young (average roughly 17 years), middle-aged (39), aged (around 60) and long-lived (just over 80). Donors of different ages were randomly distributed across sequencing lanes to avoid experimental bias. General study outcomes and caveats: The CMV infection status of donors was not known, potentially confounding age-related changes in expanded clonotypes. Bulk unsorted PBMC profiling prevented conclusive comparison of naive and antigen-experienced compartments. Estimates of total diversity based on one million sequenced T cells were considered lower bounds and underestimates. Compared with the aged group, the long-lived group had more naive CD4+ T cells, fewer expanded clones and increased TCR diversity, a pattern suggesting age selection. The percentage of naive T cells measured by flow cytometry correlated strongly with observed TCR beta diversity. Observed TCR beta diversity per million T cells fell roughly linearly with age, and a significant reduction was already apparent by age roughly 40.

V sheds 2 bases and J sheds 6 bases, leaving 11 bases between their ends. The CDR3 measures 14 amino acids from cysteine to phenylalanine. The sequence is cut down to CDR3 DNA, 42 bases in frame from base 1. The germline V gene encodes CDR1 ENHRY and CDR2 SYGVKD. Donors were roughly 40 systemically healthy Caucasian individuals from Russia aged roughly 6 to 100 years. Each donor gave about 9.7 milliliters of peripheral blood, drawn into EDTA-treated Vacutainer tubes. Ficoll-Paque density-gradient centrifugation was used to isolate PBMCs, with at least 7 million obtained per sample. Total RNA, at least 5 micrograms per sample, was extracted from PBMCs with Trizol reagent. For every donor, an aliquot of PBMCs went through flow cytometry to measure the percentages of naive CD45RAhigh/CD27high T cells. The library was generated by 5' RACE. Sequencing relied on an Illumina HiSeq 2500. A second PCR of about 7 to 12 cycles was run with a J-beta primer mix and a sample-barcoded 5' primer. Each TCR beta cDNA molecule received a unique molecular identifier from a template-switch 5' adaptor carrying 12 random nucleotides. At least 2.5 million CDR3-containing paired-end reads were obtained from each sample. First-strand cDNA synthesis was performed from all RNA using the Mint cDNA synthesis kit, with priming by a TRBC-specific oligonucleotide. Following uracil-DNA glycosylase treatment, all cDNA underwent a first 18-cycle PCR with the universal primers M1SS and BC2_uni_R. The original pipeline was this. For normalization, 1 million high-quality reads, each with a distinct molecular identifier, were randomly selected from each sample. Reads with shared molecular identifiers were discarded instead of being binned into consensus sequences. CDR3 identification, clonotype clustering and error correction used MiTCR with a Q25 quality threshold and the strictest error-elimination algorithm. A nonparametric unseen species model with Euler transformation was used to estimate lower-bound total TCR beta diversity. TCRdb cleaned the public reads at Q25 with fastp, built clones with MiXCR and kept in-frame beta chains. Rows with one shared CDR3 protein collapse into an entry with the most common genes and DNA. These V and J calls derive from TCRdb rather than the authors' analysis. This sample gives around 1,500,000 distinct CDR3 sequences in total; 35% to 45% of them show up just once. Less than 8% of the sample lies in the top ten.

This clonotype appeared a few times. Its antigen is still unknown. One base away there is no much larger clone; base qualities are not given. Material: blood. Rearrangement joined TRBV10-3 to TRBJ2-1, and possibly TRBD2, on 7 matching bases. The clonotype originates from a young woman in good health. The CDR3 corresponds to CAISERGAINEQFF. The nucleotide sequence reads TGTGCCATCAGTGAGCGGGGGGCGATCAATGAGCAGTTCTTC.